This T cell receptor beta chain is from a study of T cell repertoires in aging, cancer and after chemotherapy (dated by TCRdb to between 2017 and 2020). For the wider study: Six donor age groups were covered, ranging from 30 or younger up to 70 or older, and each group contained at least three individuals. Control TCR repertoires from healthy donors were recorded across several months to years, and re-sampling revealed clear clonal overlap. To examine immunoaging and T cell reconstitution after chemotherapy, the study profiled TCR beta repertoires in peripheral blood from healthy donors and cancer patients. Alongside some 100 healthy donors serving as a reference group, the cohort included 200 to 250 cancer patients, of whom about 94 had hematological cancers and some 130 had solid cancers. Roughly 10 million TCR reads were contained in the full dataset.

As concerns this clonotype: This clone's antigen is unknown. Base qualities are not recorded, but no much larger clone differs from it by a single base.

Multiplex touch-down PCR with a mixed TRB-A/B primer pool was used to amplify rearranged TRB sequences covering the V, D and J segments. Two consecutive PCR reactions with Phusion HS II polymerase added Illumina adapters and sample indices to the amplicons. The amplicons were purified from gel with the NucleoSpin Gel and PCR Clean-up kit and then assessed with Qubit and an Agilent 2100 Bioanalyzer. Sequencing of the libraries was done on an Illumina MiSeq with paired-end, single-indexed 600-cycle runs. Under the source paper's analysis protocol: MiXCR versions 2.12 and 3.0.5 were used to process TRB sequences. Each unique CDR3 nucleotide sequence was counted as one clone, and only productive sequences with at least two reads were retained. The repertoire metrics were Shannon diversity, evenness, clonality (calculated as one minus evenness), and diversity profiles parameterized by alpha from 0 to 5. The IGoR algorithm was used to calculate generation probabilities for clones in the paired samples taken before and after chemotherapy. The public sequencing data were trimmed at Q25 with fastp and processed into clonotypes with MiXCR by TCRdb, which kept only in-frame beta chains. Rows are combined by CDR3 protein, so each entry shows the most common genes and DNA. The V and J calls here are based on TCRdb, not the publication. This sample comprises under 2,500 distinct CDR3 sequences, around a quarter of them detected only once. The ten largest clonotypes hold 10% to 15% of the sample.

From cysteine to phenylalanine, the CDR3 is 15 amino acids long. The read is trimmed to its CDR3 DNA, 45 bases read in frame from base 1. The germline V gene gives CDR1 as MGHRA and CDR2 as YSYEKL. Germline trimming: 0 bases from V, 4 bases from J; junction bases outside gene matches: 1. Genomic DNA extracted from peripheral blood, rather than sorted cells or RNA, was used as the source for amplification of TCR beta rearrangements. Points the paper makes about the study in general: According to the authors, the repertoire data do not permit conclusions about immunological memory after chemotherapy. Untreated patients with hematological or solid cancers showed significantly lower blood TCR diversity and higher clonality than age-matched healthy donors. In healthy donors, the drop in TCR diversity with age came mainly from a loss of richness, whereas in cancer patients a loss of evenness also played a part. In both cancer cohorts, median generation probability rose over the chemotherapy interval, which suggests that the repertoire was reconstituted through rebound thymic output.

The receptor comes from a human donor in good health. The V and J genes are TRBV4-1 and TRBJ1-4, with TRBD1 matching 8 junction bases. Sequences were obtained from blood. The encoded CDR3 is CASSQEGQDNEKLFF. The nucleotides read TGCGCCAGCAGCCAAGAGGGACAGGATAATGAAAAACTGTTTTTT.